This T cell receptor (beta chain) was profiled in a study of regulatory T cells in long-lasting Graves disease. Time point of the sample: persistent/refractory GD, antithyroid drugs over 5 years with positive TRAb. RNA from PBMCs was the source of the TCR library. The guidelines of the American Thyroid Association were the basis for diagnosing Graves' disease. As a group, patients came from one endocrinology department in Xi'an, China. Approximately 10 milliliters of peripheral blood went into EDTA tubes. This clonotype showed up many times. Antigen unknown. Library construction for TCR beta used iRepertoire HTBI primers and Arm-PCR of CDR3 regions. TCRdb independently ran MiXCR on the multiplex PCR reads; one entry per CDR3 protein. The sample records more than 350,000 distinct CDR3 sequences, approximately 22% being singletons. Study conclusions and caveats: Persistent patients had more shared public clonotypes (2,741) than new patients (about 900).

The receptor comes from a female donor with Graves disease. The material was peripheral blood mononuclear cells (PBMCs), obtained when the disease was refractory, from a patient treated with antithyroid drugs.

The CDR3 bases are TGTGCCAGCAGTGACAGAGATCCAATCCACGAGCAGTACTTC. This codes for CASSDRDPIHEQYF. The chain recombines TRBV6-2 or TRBV6-3 with TRBJ2-7, with D possibly matching TRBD1 (5 bases). This CDR3 is 14 amino acids long. Trimming took off 5 bases at V and 5 bases at J, with 16 bases between the two ends. Per the germline V gene, CDR1 is MNHEY and CDR2 is SVGEGT.